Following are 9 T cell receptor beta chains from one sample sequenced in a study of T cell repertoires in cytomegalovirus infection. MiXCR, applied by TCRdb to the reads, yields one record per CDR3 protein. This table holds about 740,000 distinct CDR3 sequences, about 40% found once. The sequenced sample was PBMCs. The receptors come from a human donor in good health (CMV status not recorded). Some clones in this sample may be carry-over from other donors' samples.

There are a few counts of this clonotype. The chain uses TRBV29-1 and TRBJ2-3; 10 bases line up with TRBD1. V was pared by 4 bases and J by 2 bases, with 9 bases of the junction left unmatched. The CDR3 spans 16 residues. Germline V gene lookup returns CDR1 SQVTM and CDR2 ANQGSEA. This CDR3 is CSVVGRQGADTDTQYF. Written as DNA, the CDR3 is TGCAGCGTTGTGGGGAGACAGGGGGCTGACACAGATACGCAGTATTTT.

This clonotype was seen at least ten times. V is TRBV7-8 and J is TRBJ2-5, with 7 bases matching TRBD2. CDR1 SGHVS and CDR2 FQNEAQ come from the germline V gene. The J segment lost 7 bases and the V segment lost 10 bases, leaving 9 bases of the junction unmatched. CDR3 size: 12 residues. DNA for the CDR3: TGTGCCACTGAGGGTTCTAGCGGGACCCAGTACTTC. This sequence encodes CATEGSSGTQYF. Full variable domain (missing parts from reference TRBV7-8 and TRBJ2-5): GAGVSQSPRYKVAKRGQDVALRCDPISGHVSLFWYQQALGQGPEFLTYFQNEAQLDKSGLPSDRFFAERPEGSVSTLKIQRTQQEDSAVYLCATEGSSGTQYFGPGTRLLVL.

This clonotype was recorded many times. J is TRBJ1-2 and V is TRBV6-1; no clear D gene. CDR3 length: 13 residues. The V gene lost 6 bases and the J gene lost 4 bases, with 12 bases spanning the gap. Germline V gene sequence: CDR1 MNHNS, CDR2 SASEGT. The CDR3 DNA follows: TGTGCCAGCAGCCCAGCTCCACTCTATGGCTACACCTTC. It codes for CASSPAPLYGYTF.

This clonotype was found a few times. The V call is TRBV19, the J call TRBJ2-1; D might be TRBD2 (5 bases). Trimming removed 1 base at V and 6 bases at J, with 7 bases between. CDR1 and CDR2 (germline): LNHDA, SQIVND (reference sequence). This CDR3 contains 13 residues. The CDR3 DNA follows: TGTGCCAGTAGTATAGGGACTCTCAATGAGCAGTTCTTC. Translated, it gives CASSIGTLNEQFF.

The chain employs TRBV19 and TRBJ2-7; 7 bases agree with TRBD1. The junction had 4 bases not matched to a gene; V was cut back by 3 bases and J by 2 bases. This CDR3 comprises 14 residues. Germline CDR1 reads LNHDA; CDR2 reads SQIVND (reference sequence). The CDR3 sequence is CASSMGDSTYEQYF. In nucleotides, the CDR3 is TGTGCCAGTAGTATGGGGGACAGCACCTACGAGCAGTACTTC. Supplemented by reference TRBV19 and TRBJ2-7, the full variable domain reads DGGITQSPKYLFRKEGQNVTLSCEQNLNHDAMYWYRQDPGQGLRLIYYSQIVNDFQKGDIAEGYSVSREKKESFPLTVTSAQKNPTAFYLCASSMGDSTYEQYFGPGTRLTVT.

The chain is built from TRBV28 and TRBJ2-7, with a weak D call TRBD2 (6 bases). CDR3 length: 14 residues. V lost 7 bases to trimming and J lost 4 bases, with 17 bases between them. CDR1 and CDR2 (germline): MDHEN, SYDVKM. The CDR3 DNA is TGTGCCAGCACCCCGGGAGCAGGGCGGTACGAGCAGTACTTC. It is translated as CASTPGAGRYEQYF.

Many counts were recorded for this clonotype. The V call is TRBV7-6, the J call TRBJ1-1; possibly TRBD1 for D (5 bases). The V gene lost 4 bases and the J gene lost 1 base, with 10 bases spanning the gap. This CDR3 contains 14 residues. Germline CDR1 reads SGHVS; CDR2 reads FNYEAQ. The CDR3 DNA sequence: TGTGCCAGCAGCTATGGGAGGGGGAACACTGAAGCTTTCTTT. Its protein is CASSYGRGNTEAFF.

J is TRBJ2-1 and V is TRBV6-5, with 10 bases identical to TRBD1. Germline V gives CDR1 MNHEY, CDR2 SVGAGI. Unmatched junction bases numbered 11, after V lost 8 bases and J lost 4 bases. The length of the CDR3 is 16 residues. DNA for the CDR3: TGTGCCAGCTCCAGGGAAGGGACAGGGGCGTACAATGAGCAGTTCTTC. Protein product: CASSREGTGAYNEQFF.

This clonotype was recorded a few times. The CDR3, as DNA: TGCGCCAGCATGTTTCAAGAGACCCAGTACTTC. This gives the protein CASMFQETQYF. V and J are TRBV5-1 and TRBJ2-5, with D unresolved. Germline CDR1 reads SGHRS; CDR2 reads YFSETQ. CDR3 length equals 11 residues. The V and J ends lost 6 bases and 2 bases respectively, with 5 bases between them.